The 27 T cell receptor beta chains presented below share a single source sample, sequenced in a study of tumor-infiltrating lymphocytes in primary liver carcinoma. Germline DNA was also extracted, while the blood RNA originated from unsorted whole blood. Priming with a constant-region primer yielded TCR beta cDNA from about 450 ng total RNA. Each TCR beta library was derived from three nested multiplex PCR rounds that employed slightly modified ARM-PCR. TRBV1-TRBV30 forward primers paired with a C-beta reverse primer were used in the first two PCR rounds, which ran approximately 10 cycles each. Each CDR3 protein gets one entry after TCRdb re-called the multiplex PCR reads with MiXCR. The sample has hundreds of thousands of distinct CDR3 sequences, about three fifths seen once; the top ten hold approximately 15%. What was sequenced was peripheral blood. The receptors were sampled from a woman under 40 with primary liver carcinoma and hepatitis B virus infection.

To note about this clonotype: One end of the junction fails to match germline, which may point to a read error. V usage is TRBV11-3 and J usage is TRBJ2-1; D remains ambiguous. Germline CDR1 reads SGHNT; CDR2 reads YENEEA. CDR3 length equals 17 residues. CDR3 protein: CASSLGQAGDSYNGQFF. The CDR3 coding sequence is TGTGCCAGCAGCTTAGGTCAGGCTGGTGACTCCTACAATGGGCAGTTCTTC.

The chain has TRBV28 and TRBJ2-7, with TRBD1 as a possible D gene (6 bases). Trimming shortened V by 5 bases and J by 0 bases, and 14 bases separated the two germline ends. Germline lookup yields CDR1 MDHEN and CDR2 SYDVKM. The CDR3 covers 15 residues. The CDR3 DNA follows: TGTGCCAGCAGTGTCACCGGGACAACCTCCTACGAGCAGTACTTC. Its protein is CASSVTGTTSYEQYF.

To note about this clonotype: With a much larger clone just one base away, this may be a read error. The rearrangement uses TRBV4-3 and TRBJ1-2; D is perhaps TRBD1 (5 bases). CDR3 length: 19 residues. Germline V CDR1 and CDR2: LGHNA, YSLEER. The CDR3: CVSSQTLGGLDGGTKGYTF. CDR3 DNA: TGCGTCAGCAGCCAGACCCTGGGGGGTTTGGATGGTGGAACTAAAGGCTACACCTTC.

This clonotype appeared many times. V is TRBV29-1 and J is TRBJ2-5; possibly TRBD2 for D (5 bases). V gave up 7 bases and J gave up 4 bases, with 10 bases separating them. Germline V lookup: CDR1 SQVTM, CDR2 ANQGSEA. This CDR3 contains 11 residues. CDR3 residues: CSGGLGETQYF. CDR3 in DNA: TGCAGCGGCGGACTCGGAGAGACCCAGTACTTC.

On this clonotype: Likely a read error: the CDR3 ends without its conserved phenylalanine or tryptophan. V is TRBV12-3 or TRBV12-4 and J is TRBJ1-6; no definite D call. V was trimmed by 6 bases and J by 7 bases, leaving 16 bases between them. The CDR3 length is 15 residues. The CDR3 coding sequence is TGTGCCAGCAGCTATGGGATACGAGGAAATTCACCCCTCCACCTT. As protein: CASSYGIRGNSPLHL.

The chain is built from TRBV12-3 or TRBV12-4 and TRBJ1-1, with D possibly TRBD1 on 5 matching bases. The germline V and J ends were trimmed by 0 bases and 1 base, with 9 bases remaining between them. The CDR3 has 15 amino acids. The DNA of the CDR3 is TGTGCCAGCAGTTTAGCGGGACGGTCGAACACTGAAGCTTTCTTT. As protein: CASSLAGRSNTEAFF.

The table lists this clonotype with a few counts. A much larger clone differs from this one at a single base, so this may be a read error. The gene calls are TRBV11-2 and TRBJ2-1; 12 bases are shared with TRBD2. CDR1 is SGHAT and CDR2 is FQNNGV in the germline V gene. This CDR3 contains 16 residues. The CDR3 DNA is TGTGCCGGCAGCAGGACCGCTAGCGGGAGGGGGCATGAGCAGTTCTTC. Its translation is CAGSRTASGRGHEQFF.

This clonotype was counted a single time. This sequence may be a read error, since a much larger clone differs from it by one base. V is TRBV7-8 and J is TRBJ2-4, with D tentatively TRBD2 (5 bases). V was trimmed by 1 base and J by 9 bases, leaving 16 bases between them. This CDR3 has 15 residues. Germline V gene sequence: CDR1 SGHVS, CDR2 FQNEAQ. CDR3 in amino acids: CASSLEVGSGSIQYF. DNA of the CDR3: TGTGCCAGCAGCTTAGAAGTAGGGAGTGGGAGCATTCAGTACTTC. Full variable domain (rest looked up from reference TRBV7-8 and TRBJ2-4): GAGVSQSPRYKVAKRGQDVALRCDPISGHVSLFWYQQALGQGPEFLTYFQNEAQLDKSGLPSDRFFAERPEGSVSTLKIQRTQQEDSAVYLCASSLEVGSGSIQYFGAGTRLSVL.

The CDR3 here is CASRPFTGELFF. The CDR3 nucleotides read TGTGCCAGCCGGCCGTTCACCGGGGAGCTGTTTTTT. The chain combines TRBV12-3 or TRBV12-4 with TRBJ2-2; D not certain. V shed 8 bases and J shed 4 bases, with 8 bases lying between them. The CDR3 is 12 residues long.

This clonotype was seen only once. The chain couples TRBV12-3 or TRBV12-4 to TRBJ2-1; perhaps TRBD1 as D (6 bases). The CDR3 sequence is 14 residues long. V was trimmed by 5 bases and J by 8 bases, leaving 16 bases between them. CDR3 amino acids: CASSKGQKWDEQFF. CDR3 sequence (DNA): TGTGCCAGCAGTAAGGGACAAAAATGGGATGAGCAGTTCTTC.

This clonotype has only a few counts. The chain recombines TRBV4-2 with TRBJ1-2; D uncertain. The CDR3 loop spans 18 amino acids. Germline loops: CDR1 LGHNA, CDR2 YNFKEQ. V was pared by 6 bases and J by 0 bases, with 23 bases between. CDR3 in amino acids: CASSPRRSDTVSNYGYTF. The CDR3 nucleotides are TGTGCCAGCAGTCCAAGAAGGTCAGATACAGTCTCTAACTATGGCTACACCTTC.

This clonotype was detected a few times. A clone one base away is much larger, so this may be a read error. The CDR3 region has the DNA TGCAGCATACGTAGACAGAGGGACACTGAAGCTTTCTTT. Residues: CSIRRQRDTEAFF. This chain connects TRBV29-1 to TRBJ1-1; D perhaps matches TRBD1 (5 bases). The CDR3 extends over 13 amino acids. V dropped 8 bases and J dropped 3 bases, with 16 bases sitting between them. The germline V gene has CDR1 SQVTM and CDR2 ANQGSEA.

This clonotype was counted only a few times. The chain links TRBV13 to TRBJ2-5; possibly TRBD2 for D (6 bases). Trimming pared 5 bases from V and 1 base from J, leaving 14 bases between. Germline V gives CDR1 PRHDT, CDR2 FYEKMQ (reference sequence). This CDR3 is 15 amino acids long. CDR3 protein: CASSPTRRSQETQYF. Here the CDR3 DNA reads TGTGCCAGCAGCCCGACTAGGCGAAGCCAAGAGACCCAGTACTTC.

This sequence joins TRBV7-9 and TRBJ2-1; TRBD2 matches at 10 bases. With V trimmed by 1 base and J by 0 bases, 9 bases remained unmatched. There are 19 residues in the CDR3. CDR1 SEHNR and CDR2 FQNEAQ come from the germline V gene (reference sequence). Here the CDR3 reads CASSLGLAGESGSYNEQFF. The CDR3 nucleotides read TGTGCCAGCAGCTTAGGTCTAGCGGGAGAATCGGGCTCCTACAATGAGCAGTTCTTC.

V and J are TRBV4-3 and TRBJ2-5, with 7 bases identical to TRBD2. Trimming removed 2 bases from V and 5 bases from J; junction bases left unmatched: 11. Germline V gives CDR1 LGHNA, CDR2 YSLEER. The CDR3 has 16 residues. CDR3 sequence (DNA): TGCGCCAGCAGCCAAAATCCTCCGACTAGCAGGGAGACCCAGTACTTC. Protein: CASSQNPPTSRETQYF.

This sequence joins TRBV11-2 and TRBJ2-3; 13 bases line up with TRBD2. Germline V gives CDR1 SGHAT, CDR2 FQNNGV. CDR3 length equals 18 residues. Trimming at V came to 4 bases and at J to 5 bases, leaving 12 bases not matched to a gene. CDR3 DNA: TGTGCCAGCAGCTCAACTACTAGCGGGAGGGCGGGGCGAGATACGCAGTATTTT. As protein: CASSSTTSGRAGRDTQYF.

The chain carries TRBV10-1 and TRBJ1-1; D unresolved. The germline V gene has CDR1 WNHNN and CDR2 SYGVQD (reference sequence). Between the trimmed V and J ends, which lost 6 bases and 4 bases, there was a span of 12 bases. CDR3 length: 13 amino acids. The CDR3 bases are TGCGCCAGCAGCCCGACGGTAGGCACTGAAGCTTTCTTT. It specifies CASSPTVGTEAFF.

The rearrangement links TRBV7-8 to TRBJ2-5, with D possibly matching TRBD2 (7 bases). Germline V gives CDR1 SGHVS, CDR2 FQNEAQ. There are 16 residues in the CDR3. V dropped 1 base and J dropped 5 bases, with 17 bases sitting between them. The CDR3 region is CASSLGSGRGGETQYF. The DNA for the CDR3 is TGTGCCAGCAGCTTAGGAAGCGGCAGGGGAGGGGAGACCCAGTACTTC.

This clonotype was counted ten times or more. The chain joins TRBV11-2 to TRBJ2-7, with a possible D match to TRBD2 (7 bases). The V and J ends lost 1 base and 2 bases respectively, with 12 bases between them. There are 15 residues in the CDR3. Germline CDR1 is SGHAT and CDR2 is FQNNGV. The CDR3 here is CASSLGGRGTYEQYF. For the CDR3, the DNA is TGTGCCAGCAGCTTAGGGGGGCGGGGGACCTACGAGCAGTACTTC.

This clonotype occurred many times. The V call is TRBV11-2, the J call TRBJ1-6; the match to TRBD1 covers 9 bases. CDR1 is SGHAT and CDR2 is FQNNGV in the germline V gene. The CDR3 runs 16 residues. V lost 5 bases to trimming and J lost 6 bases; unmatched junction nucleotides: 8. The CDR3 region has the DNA TGTGCCAGCAGCCCCGGGACAGGGTTCCGTAATTCACCCCTCCACTTT. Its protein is CASSPGTGFRNSPLHF.

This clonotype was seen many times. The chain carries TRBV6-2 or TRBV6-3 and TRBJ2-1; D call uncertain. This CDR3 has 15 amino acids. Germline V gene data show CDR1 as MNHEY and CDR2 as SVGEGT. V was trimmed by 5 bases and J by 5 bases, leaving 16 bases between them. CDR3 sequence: CASSPNVGFDNEQFF. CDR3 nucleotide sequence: TGTGCCAGCAGTCCGAATGTGGGGTTCGACAATGAGCAGTTCTTC.

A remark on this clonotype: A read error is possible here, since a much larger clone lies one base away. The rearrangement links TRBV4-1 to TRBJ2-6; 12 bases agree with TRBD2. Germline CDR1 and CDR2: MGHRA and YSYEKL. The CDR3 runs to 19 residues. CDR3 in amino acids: CASSQEVPSGRAGANVMTF. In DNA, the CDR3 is TGCGCCAGCAGCCAAGAAGTTCCTAGCGGGAGGGCTGGGGCCAACGTCATGACTTTC.

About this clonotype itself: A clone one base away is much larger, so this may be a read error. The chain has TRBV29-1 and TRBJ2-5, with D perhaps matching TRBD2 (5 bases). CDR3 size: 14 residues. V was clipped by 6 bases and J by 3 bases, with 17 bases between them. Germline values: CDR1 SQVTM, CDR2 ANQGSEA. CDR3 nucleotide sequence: TGCAGCGTCCTTTCTCCGCGAGGGAAAGAGACCCAGTACTTC. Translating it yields CSVLSPRGKETQYF.

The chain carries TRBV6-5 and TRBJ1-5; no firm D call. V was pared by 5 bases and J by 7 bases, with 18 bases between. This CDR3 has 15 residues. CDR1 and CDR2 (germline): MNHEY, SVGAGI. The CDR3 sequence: CASSPIPGSGQPQHF. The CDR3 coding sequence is TGTGCCAGCAGTCCTATCCCGGGATCTGGGCAGCCCCAGCATTTT.

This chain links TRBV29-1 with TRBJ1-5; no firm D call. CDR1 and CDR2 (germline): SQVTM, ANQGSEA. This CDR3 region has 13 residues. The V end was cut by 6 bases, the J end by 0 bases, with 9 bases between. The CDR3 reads CSVVGNSNQPQHF. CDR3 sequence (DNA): TGCAGCGTCGTAGGGAATAGCAATCAGCCCCAGCATTTT.

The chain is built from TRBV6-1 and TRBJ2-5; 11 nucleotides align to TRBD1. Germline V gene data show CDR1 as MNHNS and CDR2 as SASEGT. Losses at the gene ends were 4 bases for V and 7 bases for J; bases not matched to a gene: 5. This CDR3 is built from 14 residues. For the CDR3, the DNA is TGTGCCAGCAGTGTCGTAGGGACAGGGGGGACCCAGTACTTC. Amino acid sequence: CASSVVGTGGTQYF.

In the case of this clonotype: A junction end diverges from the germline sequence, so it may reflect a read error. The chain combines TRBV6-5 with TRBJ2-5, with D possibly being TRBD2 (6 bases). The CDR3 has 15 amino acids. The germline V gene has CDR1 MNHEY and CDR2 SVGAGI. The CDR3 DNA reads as TGTGGCAGCAGTTACTCTGGAGGCCATCGGGAGACCCGGTACTTC. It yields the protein CGSSYSGGHRETRYF.